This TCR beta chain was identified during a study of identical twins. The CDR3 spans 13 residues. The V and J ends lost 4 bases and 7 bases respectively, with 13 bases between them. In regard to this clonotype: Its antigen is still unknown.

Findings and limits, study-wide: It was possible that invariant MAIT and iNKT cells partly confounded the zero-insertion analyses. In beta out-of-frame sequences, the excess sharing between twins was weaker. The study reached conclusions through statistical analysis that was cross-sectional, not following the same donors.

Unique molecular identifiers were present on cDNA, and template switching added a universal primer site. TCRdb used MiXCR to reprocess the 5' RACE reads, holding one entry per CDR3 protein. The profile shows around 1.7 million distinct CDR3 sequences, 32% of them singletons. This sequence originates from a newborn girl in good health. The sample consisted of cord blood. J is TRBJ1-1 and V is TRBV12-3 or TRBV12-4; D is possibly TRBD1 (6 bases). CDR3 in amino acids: CASSCQGPHEAFF. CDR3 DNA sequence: TGTGCCAGCAGTTGTCAGGGGCCTCATGAAGCTTTCTTT.